This TCR beta chain was observed in a study of identical twins. This CDR3 is 14 amino acids long. The V end was cut by 4 bases, the J end by 3 bases, with 10 bases between. Germline CDR1 and CDR2: SGHRS and YFSETQ. TCRdb ran MiXCR on the 5' RACE reads and lists one entry per CDR3 protein. Here the sample spans hundreds of thousands of distinct CDR3 sequences, roughly 6% being singletons. This clonotype has a count of ten or more. The sample taken for sequencing was naive T cells sorted from blood. The chain employs TRBV5-1 and TRBJ2-2; D is undetermined. The sequence derives from a man aged 18 to 35 in good health. The CDR3 protein is CASSGREYTGELFF. DNA of the CDR3: TGCGCCAGCAGCGGGCGCGAATACACCGGGGAGCTGTTTTTT.